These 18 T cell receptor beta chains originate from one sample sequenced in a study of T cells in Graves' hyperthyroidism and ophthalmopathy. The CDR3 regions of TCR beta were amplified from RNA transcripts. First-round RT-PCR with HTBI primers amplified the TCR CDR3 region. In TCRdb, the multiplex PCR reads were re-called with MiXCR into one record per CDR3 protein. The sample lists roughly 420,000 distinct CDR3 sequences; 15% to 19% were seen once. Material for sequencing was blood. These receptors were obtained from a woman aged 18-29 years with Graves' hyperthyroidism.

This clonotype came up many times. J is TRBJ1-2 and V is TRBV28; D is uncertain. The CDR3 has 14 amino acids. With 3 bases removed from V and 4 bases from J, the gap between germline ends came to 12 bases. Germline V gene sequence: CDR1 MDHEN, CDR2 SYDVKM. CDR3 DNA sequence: TGTGCCAGCAGTTTCACCCTGGTGCGCTATGGCTACACCTTC. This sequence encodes CASSFTLVRYGYTF.

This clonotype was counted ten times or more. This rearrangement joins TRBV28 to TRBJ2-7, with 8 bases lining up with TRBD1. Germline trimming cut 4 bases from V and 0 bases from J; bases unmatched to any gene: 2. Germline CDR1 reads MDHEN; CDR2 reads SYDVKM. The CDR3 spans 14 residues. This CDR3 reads CASSSGGVSYEQYF. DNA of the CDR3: TGTGCCAGCAGTTCAGGGGGCGTCTCCTACGAGCAGTACTTC.

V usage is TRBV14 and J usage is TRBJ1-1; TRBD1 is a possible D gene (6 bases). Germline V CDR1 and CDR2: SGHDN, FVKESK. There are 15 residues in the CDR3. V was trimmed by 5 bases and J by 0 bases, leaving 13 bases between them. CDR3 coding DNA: TGTGCCAGCAGCTCCCTGGGACAACTGAACACTGAAGCTTTCTTT. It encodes CASSSLGQLNTEAFF.

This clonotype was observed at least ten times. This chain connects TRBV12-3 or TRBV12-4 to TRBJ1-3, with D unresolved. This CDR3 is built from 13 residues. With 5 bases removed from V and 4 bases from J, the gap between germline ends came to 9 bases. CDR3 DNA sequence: TGTGCCAGCAGTGCCAAACGGGGAAACACCATATATTTT. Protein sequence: CASSAKRGNTIYF.

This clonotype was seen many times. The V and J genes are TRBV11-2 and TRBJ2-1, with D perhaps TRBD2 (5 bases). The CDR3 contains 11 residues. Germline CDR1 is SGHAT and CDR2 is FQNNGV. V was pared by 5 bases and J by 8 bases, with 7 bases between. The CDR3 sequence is CASSRTDEQFF. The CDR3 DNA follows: TGTGCCAGCAGCCGGACTGATGAGCAGTTCTTC.

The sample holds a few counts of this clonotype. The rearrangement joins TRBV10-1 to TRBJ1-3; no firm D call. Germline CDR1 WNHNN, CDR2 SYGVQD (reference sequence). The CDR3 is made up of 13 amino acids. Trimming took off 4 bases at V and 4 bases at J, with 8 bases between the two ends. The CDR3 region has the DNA TGCGCCAGCAGTGCCTCGAAAGGAAACACCATATATTTT. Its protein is CASSASKGNTIYF.

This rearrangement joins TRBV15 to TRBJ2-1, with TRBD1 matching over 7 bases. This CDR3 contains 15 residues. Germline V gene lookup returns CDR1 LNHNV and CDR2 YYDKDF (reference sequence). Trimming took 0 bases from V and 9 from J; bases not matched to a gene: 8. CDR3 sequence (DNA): TGTGCCACCAGCAGAGATGTGACAGGGCAGAGTGAGCAGTTCTTC. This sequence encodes CATSRDVTGQSEQFF.

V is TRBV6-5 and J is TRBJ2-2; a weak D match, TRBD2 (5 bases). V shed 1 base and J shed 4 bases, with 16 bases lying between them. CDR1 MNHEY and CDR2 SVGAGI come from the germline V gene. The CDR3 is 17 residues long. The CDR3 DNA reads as TGTGCCAGCAGTTACTGGTCCGGGCTCGCGGGCACCGGGGAGCTGTTTTTT. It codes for CASSYWSGLAGTGELFF.

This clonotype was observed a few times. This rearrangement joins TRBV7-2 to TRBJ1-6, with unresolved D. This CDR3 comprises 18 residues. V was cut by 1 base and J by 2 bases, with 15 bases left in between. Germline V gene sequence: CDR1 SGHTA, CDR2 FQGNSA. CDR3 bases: TGTGCCAGCAGCTTAGGCGCAGGTCCCAGGACCTATAATTCACCCCTCCACTTT. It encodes CASSLGAGPRTYNSPLHF.

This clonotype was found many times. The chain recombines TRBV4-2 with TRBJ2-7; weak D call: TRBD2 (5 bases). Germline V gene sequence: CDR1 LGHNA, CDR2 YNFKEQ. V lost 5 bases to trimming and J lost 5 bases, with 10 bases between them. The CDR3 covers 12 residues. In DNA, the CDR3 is TGTGCCAGCAGCGAACTAGGGAACGAGCAGTACTTC. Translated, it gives CASSELGNEQYF.

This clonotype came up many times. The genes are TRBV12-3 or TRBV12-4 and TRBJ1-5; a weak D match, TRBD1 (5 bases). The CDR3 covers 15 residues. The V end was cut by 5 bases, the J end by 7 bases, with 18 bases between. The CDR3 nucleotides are TGTGCCAGCAGTACGGGACTTGAAGGTGGGCAGCCCCAGCATTTT. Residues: CASSTGLEGGQPQHF.

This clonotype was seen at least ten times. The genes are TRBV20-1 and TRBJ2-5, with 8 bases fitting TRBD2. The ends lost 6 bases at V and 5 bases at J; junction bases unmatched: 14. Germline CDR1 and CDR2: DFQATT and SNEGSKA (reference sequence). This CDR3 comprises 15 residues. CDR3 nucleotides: TGCAGTGCCAGACACGGGGGGGCCTCGGTCGAGACCCAGTACTTC. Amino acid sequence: CSARHGGASVETQYF.

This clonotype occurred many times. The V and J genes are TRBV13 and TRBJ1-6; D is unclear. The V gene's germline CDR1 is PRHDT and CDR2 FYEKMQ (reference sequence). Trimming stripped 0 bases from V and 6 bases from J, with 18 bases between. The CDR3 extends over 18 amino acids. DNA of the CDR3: TGTGCCAGCAGCTTAGGGTTTATGGAAAGATCTGCTAATTCACCCCTCCACTTT. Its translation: CASSLGFMERSANSPLHF.

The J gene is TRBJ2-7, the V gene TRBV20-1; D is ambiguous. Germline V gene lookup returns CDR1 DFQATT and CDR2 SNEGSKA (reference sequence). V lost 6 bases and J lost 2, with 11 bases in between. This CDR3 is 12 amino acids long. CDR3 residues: CSARTDAYEQYF. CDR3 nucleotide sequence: TGCAGTGCAAGGACGGACGCCTACGAGCAGTACTTC.

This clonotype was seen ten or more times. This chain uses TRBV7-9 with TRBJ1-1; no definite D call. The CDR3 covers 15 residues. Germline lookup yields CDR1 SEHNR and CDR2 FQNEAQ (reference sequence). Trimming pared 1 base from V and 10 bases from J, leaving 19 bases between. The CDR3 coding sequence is TGTGCCAGCAGCTTAGGCGGCGGGAGGGCCTTCGGAGCTTTCTTT. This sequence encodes CASSLGGGRAFGAFF.

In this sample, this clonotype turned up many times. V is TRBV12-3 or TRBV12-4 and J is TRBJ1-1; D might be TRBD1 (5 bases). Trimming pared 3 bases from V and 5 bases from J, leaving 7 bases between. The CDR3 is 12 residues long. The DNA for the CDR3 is TGTGCCAGCAGTTTGGGGGAAACTGAAGCTTTCTTT. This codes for CASSLGETEAFF.

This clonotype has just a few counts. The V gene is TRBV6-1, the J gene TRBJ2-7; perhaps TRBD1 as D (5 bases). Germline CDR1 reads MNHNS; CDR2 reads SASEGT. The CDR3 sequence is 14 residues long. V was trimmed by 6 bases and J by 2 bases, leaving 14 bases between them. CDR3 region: CASREYRRPYEQYF. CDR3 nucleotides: TGTGCCAGCAGGGAATACAGGAGACCCTACGAGCAGTACTTC.

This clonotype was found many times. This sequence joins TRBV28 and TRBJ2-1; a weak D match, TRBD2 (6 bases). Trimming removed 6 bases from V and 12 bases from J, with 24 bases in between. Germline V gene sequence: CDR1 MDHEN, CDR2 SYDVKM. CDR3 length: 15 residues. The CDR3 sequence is CASSRGETVLGGQFF. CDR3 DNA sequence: TGTGCCAGCAGCCGCGGGGAGACAGTTTTGGGGGGGCAGTTCTTC.